The rows below give T cell receptor beta chains drawn from one sample of a study of shared clonotypes between healthy human individuals. Clones were read by immunoSEQ multiplex PCR, and TCRdb kept only the in-frame ones, dropping some. The sample comprises more than 1 million clones, 70% to 80% of which are singletons, and 0.52% rests with the top ten. Sequences were obtained from memory CD4+ T cells from PBMCs. The source is a man aged 18 to 35 in good health. Some clones in this sample may be carry-over from other donors' samples. Each CDR3 is given with its conserved first and last residue. The D gene is left open where the match is weak. Where a row states a size, it is once, few, many or the class of an expanded clone; other rows omit it.

>TRBJ1-2|.|TRBV28|.
CASSPWDRDGGGYTF
TGTGCCAGCAGTCCTTGGGACCGGGACGGGGGGGGCTACACCTTC
>TRBJ2-3|.|TRBV4-1|.
CASSQVEGGITDTQYF
TGCGCCAGCAGCCAAGTCGAGGGTGGGATCACAGATACGCAGTATTTT
>TRBJ2-7|TRBD1|TRBV18|.
CASSPPFGQGQYEQYF
TGTGCCAGCTCACCCCCTTTTGGACAGGGGCAATACGAGCAGTACTTC
>TRBJ1-1|.|TRBV7-9|.
CASSFVLGNTEAFF
TGTGCCAGCAGCTTTGTTTTGGGGAACACTGAAGCTTTCTTT
>TRBJ2-4|.|TRBV27|.
CASKRGPGDIQYF
TGTGCCAGCAAGCGAGGCCCAGGGGACATTCAGTACTTC
>TRBJ2-7|TRBD2|TRBV28|.
CASITSGKNEQYF
TGTGCCAGCATTACTAGCGGGAAAAACGAGCAGTACTTC
>TRBJ1-4|.|TRBV28|.
CASSLWGDSNEKLFF
TGTGCCAGCAGTTTATGGGGGGACTCTAATGAAAAACTGTTTTTT
>TRBJ2-1|TRBD2|TRBV28|.
CASNLPGLAGGSGEQFF
TGTGCCAGCAACCTACCGGGACTAGCGGGAGGTTCGGGTGAGCAGTTCTTC
>TRBJ2-1|.|TRBV6-6|many
CASGKNNEQFF
TGTGCCAGCGGGAAGAACAATGAGCAGTTCTTC
>TRBJ2-1|TRBD2|TRBV25-1|.
CASSEGLAGYGVNEQFF
TGTGCCAGCAGTGAGGGACTAGCGGGATATGGTGTCAATGAGCAGTTCTTC
>TRBJ2-2|TRBD2|TRBV9|.
CASSPRPGGSVGGELFF
TGTGCCAGCAGCCCCAGACCGGGCGGGAGTGTGGGCGGGGAGCTGTTTTTT
>TRBJ1-1|.|TRBV15|.
CATSSGVDTEAFF
TGTGCCACCAGCAGCGGTGTGGACACTGAAGCTTTCTTT
>TRBJ2-1|.|TRBV6-5|.
CASSYLAPYNEQFF
TGTGCCAGCAGTTACCTGGCCCCCTACAATGAGCAGTTCTTC
>TRBJ1-1|.|TRBV18|.
CASSRTGQGMNTEAFF
TGTGCCAGCTCCAGAACCGGGCAGGGGATGAACACTGAAGCTTTCTTT
>TRBJ1-5|.|TRBV6-1|.
CASREEQAAFWEPQHF
TGTGCCAGCAGAGAAGAACAGGCAGCTTTCTGGGAGCCCCAGCATTTT
>TRBJ1-1|.|TRBV4-2|many
CASSHRRLNTEAFF
TGTGCCAGCAGCCACAGACGGTTGAACACTGAAGCTTTCTTT
>TRBJ1-5|.|TRBV5-1|.
CASSLEQGGQPQHF
TGCGCCAGCAGCTTGGAACAGGGCGGACAGCCCCAGCATTTT
>TRBJ2-3|.|TRBV28|.
CASSFLLSTDTQYF
TGTGCCAGCAGTTTTCTCCTCTCCACAGATACGCAGTATTTT
>TRBJ2-4|.|TRBV5-1|.
CASSLDQNIQYF
TGCGCCAGCAGCTTGGATCAGAACATTCAGTACTTC
>TRBJ2-3|.|TRBV30|few
CAWSLGLNTDTQYF
TGTGCCTGGAGCCTCGGACTCAACACAGATACGCAGTATTTT
>TRBJ1-4|TRBD1|TRBV9|.
CASSASGGQGVGEKLFF
TGTGCCAGCAGCGCGAGCGGGGGACAGGGGGTGGGCGAAAAACTGTTTTTT
>TRBJ1-2|.|TRBV29-1|.
CSVVGVFLLYGYTF
TGCAGCGTTGTGGGGGTCTTCTTGTTGTATGGCTACACCTTC
>TRBJ2-7|.|TRBV14|.
CASSQGVIPYEQYF
TGTGCCAGCAGCCAAGGGGTCATTCCCTACGAGCAGTACTTC
>TRBJ2-7|.|TRBV5-6|.
CASSLSGRPLTQYF
TGTGCCAGCAGCTTGAGCGGCAGGCCTTTAACTCAGTACTTC
>TRBJ2-1|TRBD2|TRBV6-1|.
CASSEARLAGGNEQFF
TGTGCCAGCAGTGAAGCTCGACTAGCGGGGGGGAATGAGCAGTTCTTC
>TRBJ1-1|.|TRBV27|.
CASSLNQGRTEAFF
TGTGCCAGCAGTTTAAACCAGGGGAGGACTGAAGCTTTCTTT
>TRBJ1-1|.|TRBV18|.
CASSPETQNTEAFF
TGTGCCAGCTCACCGGAGACCCAGAACACTGAAGCTTTCTTT
>TRBJ2-1|TRBD1|TRBV29-1|.
CSVAGQGIEQFF
TGCAGCGTTGCGGGACAGGGGATTGAGCAGTTCTTC
>TRBJ1-1|TRBD1|TRBV28|.
CASSLQQGRGNTEAFF
TGTGCCAGCAGTCTCCAACAGGGGAGGGGGAACACTGAAGCTTTCTTT
>TRBJ2-3|.|TRBV7-8|.
CASSSQPRGFTDTQYF
TGTGCCAGCAGCTCACAACCTCGGGGTTTCACAGATACGCAGTATTTT
>TRBJ2-7|TRBD1|TRBV4-2|many
CASSPRTGDEQYF
TGTGCCAGCAGCCCCCGGACAGGGGACGAGCAGTACTTC
>TRBJ2-2|.|TRBV5-1|.
CASSQSTNSGAGELFF
TGCGCCAGCAGCCAGTCCACGAACTCAGGGGCCGGGGAGCTGTTTTTT
>TRBJ2-3|.|TRBV11-1|.
CTSSLALGLSTDTQYF
TGTACCAGCAGCTTAGCGCTAGGTTTAAGCACAGATACGCAGTATTTT
>TRBJ2-7|TRBD2|TRBV27|.
CASSFRYNRLAGGDYEQYF
TGTGCCAGCAGTTTCCGGTATAATCGGCTAGCGGGCGGGGACTACGAGCAGTACTTC
>TRBJ2-7|.|TRBV11-2|.
CASSLIRGSSYEQYF
TGTGCCAGCAGCTTAATCCGGGGAAGCTCCTACGAGCAGTACTTC
>TRBJ1-2|.|TRBV28|.
CASRGAGNYGYTF
TGTGCCAGTCGGGGCGCGGGGAACTATGGCTACACCTTC
>TRBJ2-3|.|TRBV7-2|.
CASSPRAYVTDTQYF
TGTGCCAGCAGCCCTCGTGCTTACGTTACAGATACGCAGTATTTT
>TRBJ2-5|.|TRBV10-3|.
CAISGGRHQETQYF
TGTGCCATCAGTGGTGGCAGGCATCAAGAGACCCAGTACTTC
>TRBJ1-1|.|TRBV5-1|.
CASSAAGQGAVAFF
TGCGCCAGCAGCGCCGCGGGGCAGGGAGCGGTAGCTTTCTTT
>TRBJ2-3|.|TRBV27|.
CASSRADTQYF
TGTGCCAGCTCCCGGGCAGATACGCAGTATTTT
>TRBJ1-2|.|TRBV6-6|.
CASLGPQGTGYGYTF
TGTGCCAGTCTAGGCCCCCAGGGGACGGGCTATGGCTACACCTTC
>TRBJ2-1|TRBD1|TRBV5-1|many
CASSTGTGGHEQFF
TGCGCCAGCAGCACCGGGACAGGGGGCCATGAGCAGTTCTTC
>TRBJ1-2|TRBD1|TRBV6-5|.
CASRGTGKAYGYTF
TGTGCCAGCAGGGGGACAGGGAAGGCCTATGGCTACACCTTC
>TRBJ2-1|.|TRBV27|.
CASSPKSVGVSPPLEQFF
TGTGCCAGCAGTCCAAAGTCCGTGGGGGTTAGTCCCCCTCTTGAGCAGTTCTTC
>TRBJ1-1|.|TRBV6-6|.
CASSRMKTEAFF
TGTGCCAGCAGTAGGATGAAGACTGAAGCTTTCTTT
>TRBJ2-7|.|TRBV6-1|many
CASSELFSYEQYF
TGTGCCAGCAGCGAACTATTCTCCTACGAGCAGTACTTC
>TRBJ1-6|.|TRBV7-9|few
CASSLGYGQPSPLHF
TGTGCCAGCAGCTTAGGATACGGACAGCCTTCACCCCTCCACTTT
>TRBJ2-5|.|TRBV5-1|.
CASKGVEKTQYF
TGCGCCAGCAAAGGGGTGGAAAAGACCCAGTACTTC
>TRBJ2-6|TRBD2|TRBV18|.
CASSPLAGAGANVLTF
TGTGCCAGCTCACCGCTAGCGGGAGCCGGGGCCAACGTCCTGACTTTC
>TRBJ1-1|.|TRBV6-6|.
CAGGRLGTEAFF
TGTGCCGGAGGGCGTTTGGGCACTGAAGCTTTCTTT
>TRBJ2-7|TRBD2|TRBV11-2|.
CASSSGTSGRAWNEQYF
TGTGCCAGCAGCTCAGGGACTAGCGGGAGAGCCTGGAACGAGCAGTACTTC
>TRBJ1-5|.|TRBV6-1|.
CASSVRVGQPQHF
TGTGCCAGCAGTGTGAGGGTAGGTCAGCCCCAGCATTTT
>TRBJ1-1|.|TRBV6-5|few
CASRQGDTEAFF
TGTGCCAGCAGACAGGGCGACACTGAAGCTTTCTTT
>TRBJ2-1|.|TRBV28|many
CASSLQLVELKFF
TGTGCCAGCAGTTTACAGCTCGTTGAGCTTAAGTTCTTC